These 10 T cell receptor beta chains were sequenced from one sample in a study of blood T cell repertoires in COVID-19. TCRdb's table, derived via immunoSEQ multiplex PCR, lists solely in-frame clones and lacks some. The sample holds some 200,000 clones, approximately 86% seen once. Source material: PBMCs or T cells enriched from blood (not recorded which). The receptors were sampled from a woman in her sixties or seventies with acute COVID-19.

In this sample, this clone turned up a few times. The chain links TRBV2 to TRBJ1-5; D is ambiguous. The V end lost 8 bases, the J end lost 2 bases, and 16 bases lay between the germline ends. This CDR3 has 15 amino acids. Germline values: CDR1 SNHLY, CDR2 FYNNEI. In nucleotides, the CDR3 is TGTGCCAGCCTAAGGGATCCGAGGGGCAATCAGCCCCAGCATTTT. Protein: CASLRDPRGNQPQHF.

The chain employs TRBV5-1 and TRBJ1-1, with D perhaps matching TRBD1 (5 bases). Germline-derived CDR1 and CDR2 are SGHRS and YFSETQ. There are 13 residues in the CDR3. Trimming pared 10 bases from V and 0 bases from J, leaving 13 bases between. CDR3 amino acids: CASHRSMNTEAFF. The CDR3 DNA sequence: TGCGCCTCCCACAGGAGTATGAACACTGAAGCTTTCTTT. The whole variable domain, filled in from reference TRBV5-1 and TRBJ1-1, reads KAGVTQTPRYLIKTRGQQVTLSCSPISGHRSVSWYQQTPGQGLQFLFEYFSETQRNKGNFPGRFSGRQFSNSRSEMNVSTLELGDSALYLCASHRSMNTEAFFGQGTRLTVV.

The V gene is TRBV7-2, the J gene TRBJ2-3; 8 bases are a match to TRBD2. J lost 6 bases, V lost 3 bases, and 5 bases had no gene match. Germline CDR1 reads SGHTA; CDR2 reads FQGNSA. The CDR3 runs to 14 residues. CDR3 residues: CASSFNGGVDTQYF. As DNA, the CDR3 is TGTGCCAGCAGCTTTAACGGGGGGGTGGATACGCAGTATTTT.

In DNA form, the CDR3 reads TGTGCCAGCAGCCCCCAGGGGGCAAACAGAGGCTACACCTTC. Translated, it gives CASSPQGANRGYTF. V usage is TRBV7-9 and J usage is TRBJ1-2; 8 bases align to TRBD1. The CDR3 runs 14 residues. The germline gives CDR1 SEHNR, CDR2 FQNEAQ (reference sequence). V shed 5 bases and J 8 bases; nucleotides not matched to a gene: 10.

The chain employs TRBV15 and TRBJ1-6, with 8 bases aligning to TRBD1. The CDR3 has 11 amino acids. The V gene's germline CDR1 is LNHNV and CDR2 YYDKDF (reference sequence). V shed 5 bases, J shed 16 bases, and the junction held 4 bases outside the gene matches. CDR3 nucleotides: TGTGCCACCAGCCCAGGACAGGGTCTCCACTTT. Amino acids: CATSPGQGLHF.

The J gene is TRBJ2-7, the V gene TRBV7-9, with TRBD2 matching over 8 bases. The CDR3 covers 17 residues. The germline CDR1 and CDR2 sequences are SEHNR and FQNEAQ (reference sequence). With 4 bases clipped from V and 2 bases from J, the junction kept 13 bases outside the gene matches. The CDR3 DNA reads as TGTGCCAGCAGCTCCGCCCTTGGAGCGGGAGCGGCCTACGAGCAGTACTTC. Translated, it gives CASSSALGAGAAYEQYF.

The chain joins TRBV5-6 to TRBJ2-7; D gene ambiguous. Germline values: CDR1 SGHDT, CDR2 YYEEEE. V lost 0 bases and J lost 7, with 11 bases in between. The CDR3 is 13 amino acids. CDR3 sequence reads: CASSLAGFGEQYF. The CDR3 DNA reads TGTGCCAGCAGCTTGGCCGGTTTCGGGGAGCAGTACTTC.

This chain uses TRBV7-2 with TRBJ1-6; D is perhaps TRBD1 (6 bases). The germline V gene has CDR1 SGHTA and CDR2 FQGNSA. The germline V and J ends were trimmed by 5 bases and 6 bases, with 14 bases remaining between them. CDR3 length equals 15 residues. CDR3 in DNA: TGTGCCAGCAGCGTACAGGGAGCCAGTAATTCACCCCTCCACTTT. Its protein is CASSVQGASNSPLHF.

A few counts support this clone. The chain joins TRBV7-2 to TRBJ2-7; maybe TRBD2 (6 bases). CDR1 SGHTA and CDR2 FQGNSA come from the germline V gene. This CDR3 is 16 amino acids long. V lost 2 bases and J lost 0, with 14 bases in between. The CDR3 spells CASSLISGPSSYEQYF. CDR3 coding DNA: TGTGCCAGCAGCTTAATAAGCGGGCCAAGCTCCTACGAGCAGTACTTC. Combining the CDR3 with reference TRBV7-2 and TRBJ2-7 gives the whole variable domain GAGVSQSPSNKVTEKGKDVELRCDPISGHTALYWYRQSLGQGLEFLIYFQGNSAPDKSGLPSDRFSAERTGGSVSTLTIQRTQQEDSAVYLCASSLISGPSSYEQYFGPGTRLTVT.

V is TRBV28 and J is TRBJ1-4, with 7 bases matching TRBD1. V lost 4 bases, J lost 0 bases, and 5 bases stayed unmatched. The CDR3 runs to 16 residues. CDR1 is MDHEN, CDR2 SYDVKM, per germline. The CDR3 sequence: CASSSRGRATNEKLFF. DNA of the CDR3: TGTGCCAGCAGTTCGAGGGGGCGCGCAACTAATGAAAAACTGTTTTTT.